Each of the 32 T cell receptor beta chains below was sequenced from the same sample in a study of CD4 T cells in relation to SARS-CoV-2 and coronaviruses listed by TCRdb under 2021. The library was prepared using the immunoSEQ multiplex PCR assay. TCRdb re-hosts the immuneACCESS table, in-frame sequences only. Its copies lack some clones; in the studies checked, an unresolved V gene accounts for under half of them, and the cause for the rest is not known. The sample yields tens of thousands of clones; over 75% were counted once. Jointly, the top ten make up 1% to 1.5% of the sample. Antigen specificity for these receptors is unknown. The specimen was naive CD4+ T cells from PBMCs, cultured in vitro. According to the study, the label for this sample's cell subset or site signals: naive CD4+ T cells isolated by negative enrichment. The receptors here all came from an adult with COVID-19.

Written as DNA, the CDR3 is TGTGCCAGTAGGACGGACAGGAGTAAGGGTGAAAAACTGTTTTTT. It encodes CASRTDRSKGEKLFF. The gene calls are TRBV19 and TRBJ1-4; 7 bases line up with TRBD1. The length of the CDR3 is 15 residues. Germline V gene data show CDR1 as LNHDA and CDR2 as SQIVND (reference sequence). V dropped 6 bases and J dropped 7; count of bases not matched to a gene: 11.

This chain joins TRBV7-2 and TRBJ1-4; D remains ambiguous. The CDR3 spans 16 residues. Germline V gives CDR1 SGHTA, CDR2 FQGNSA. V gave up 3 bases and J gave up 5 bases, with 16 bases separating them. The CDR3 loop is CASSLFLGRGNEKLFF. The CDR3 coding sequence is TGTGCCAGCAGCTTGTTTTTGGGTCGAGGCAATGAAAAACTGTTTTTT.

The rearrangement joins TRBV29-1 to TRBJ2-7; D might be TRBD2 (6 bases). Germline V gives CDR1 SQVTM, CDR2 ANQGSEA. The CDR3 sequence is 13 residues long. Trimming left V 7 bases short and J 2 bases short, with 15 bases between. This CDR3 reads CSASGGPTYEQYF. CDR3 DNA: TGCAGCGCGTCTGGAGGGCCGACCTACGAGCAGTACTTC.

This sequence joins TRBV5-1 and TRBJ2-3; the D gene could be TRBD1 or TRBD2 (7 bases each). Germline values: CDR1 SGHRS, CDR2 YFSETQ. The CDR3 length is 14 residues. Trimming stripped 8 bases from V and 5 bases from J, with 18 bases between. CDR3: CASKTGRVGDTQYF. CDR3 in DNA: TGCGCCAGTAAGACAGGGAGGGTTGGAGATACGCAGTATTTT.

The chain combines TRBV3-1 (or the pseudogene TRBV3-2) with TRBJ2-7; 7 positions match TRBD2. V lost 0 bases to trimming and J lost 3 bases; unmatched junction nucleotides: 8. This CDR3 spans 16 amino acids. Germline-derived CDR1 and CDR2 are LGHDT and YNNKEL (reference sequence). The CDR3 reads CASSQDLGDYIYEQYF. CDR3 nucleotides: TGTGCCAGCAGCCAAGATTTAGGGGACTATATCTACGAGCAGTACTTC.

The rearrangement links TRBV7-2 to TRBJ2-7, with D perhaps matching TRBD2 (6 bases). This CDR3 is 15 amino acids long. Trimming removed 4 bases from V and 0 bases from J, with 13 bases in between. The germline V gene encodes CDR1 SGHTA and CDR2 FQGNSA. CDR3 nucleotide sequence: TGTGCCAGCAGCTCGGGACCGACTAGCTCCTACGAGCAGTACTTC. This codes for CASSSGPTSSYEQYF.

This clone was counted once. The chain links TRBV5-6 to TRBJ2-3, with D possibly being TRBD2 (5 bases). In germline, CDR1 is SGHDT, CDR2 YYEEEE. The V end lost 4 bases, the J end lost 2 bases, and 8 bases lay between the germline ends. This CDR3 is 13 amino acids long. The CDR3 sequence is CASSRRDTDTQYF. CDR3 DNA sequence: TGTGCCAGCAGCCGCCGGGACACAGATACGCAGTATTTT.

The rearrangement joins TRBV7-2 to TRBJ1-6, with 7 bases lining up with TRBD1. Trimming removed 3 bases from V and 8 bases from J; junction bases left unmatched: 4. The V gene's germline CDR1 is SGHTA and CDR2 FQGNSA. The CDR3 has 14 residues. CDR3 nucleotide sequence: TGTGCCAGCAGCTTGACAGGGAGGGATTCACCCCTCCACTTT. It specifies CASSLTGRDSPLHF.

The CDR3 reads CAILREAQYF. Written as DNA, the CDR3 is TGTGCCATACTACGGGAGGCCCAGTACTTC. V usage is TRBV6-9 and J usage is TRBJ2-5; 7 nucleotides line up with TRBD2. Germline assignment: CDR1 MNHGY and CDR2 SVAAGI. The CDR3 sequence is 10 residues long. The V gene end was trimmed by 10 bases and the J gene end by 9 bases; junction bases not matched to a gene: 5.

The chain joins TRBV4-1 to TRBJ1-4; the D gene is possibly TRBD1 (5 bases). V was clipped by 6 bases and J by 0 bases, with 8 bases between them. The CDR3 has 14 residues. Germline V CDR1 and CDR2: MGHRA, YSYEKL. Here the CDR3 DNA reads TGCGCCAGCAGAGGGACGGCAACTAATGAAAAACTGTTTTTT. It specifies CASRGTATNEKLFF.

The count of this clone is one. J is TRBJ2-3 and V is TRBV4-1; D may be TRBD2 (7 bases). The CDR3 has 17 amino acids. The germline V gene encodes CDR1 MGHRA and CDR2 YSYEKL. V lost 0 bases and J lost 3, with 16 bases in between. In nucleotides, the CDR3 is TGCGCCAGCAGCCAAGAGAAGGGGGGCGGGAGAACAGATACGCAGTATTTT. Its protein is CASSQEKGGGRTDTQYF.

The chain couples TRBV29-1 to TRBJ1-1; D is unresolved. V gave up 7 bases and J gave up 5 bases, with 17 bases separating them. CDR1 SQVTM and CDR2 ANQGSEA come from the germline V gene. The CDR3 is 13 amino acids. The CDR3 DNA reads TGCAGCGCGGACCGTAGAGGTGGAACTGAAGCTTTCTTT. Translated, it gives CSADRRGGTEAFF.

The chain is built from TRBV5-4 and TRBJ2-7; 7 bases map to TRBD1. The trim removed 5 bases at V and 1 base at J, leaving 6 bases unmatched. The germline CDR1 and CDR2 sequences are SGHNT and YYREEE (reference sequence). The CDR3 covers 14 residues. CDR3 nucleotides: TGTGCCAGCAGGCCTGACAGGGAATCCTACGAGCAGTACTTC. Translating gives CASRPDRESYEQYF.

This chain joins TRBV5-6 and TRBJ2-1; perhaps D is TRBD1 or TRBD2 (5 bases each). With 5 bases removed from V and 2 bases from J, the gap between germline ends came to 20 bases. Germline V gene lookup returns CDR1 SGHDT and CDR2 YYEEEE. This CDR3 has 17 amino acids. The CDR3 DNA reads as TGTGCCAGCAGTCCAGAGACCGGGACCCGAACCTACAATGAGCAGTTCTTC. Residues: CASSPETGTRTYNEQFF.

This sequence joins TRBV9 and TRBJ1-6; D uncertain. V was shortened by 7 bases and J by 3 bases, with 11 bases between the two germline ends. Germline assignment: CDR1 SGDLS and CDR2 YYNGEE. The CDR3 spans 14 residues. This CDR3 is CASSGNDYNSPLHF. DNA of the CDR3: TGTGCCAGCTCCGGGAACGACTATAATTCACCCCTCCACTTT.

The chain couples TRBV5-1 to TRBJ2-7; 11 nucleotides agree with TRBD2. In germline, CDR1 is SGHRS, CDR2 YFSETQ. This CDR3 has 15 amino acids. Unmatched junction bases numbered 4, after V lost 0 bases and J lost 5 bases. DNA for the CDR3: TGCGCCAGCAGCTTGGAACTAGCGGGAGCGGACGAGCAGTACTTC. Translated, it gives CASSLELAGADEQYF.

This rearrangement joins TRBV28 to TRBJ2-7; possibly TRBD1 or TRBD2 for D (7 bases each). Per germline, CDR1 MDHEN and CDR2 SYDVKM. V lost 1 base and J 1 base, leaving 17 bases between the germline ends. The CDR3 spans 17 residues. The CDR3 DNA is TGTGCCAGCAGTTTATTCGGGGGGACAGAACAATCCTACGAGCAGTACTTC. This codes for CASSLFGGTEQSYEQYF.

The CDR3 DNA is TGTGCCAGCAGTTACTATCCCGGTAGGAGAGGCTACACCTTC. It is translated as CASSYYPGRRGYTF. The chain couples TRBV6-2 or TRBV6-3 to TRBJ1-2; unclear D gene. The CDR3 sequence is 14 residues long. The V gene lost 1 base and the J gene lost 8 bases, with 14 bases spanning the gap. CDR1 is MNHEY, CDR2 SVGEGT, per germline.

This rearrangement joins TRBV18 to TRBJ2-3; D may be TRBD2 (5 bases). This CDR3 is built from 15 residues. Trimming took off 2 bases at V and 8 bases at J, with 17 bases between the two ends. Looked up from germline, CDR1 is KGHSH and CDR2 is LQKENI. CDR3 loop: CASSPNGKVWSTQYF. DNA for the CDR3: TGTGCCAGCTCACCAAACGGGAAGGTGTGGAGTACGCAGTATTTT.

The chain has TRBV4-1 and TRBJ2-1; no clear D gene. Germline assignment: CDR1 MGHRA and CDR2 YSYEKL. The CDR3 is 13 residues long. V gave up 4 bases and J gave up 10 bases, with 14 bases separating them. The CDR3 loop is CASSRFSKEEQFF. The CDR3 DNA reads TGCGCCAGCAGCCGATTCTCGAAGGAGGAGCAGTTCTTC.

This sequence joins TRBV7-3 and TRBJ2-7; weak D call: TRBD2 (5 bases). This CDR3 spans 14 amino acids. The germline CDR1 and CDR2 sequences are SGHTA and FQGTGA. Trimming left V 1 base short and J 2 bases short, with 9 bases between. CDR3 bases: TGTGCCAGCAGCTTAATGCCTAGCCCCTACGAGCAGTACTTC. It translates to CASSLMPSPYEQYF.

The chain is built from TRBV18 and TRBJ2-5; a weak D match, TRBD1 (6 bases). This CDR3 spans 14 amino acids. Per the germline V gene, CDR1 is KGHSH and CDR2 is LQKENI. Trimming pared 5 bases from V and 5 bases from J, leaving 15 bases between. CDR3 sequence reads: CASSSLQGFETQYF. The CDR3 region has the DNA TGTGCCAGCTCATCGTTACAGGGCTTCGAGACCCAGTACTTC.

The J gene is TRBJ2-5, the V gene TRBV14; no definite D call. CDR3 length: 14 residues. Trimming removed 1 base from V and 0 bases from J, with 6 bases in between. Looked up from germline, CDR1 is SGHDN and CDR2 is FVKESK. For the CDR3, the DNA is TGTGCCAGCAGCCAAGCAACGTACCAAGAGACCCAGTACTTC. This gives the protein CASSQATYQETQYF.

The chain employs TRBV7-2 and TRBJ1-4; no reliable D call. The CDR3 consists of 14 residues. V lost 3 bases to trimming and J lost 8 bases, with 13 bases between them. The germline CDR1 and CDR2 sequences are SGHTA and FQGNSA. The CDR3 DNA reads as TGTGCCAGCAGCTTTGGGAGGGTCTGGGAAAAACTGTTTTTT. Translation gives CASSFGRVWEKLFF.

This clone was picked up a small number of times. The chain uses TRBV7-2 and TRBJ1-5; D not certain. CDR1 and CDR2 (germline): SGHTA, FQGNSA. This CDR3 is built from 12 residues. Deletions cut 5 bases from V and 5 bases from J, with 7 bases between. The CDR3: CASSPRDQPQHF. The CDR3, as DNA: TGTGCCAGCAGCCCTCGTGATCAGCCCCAGCATTTT.

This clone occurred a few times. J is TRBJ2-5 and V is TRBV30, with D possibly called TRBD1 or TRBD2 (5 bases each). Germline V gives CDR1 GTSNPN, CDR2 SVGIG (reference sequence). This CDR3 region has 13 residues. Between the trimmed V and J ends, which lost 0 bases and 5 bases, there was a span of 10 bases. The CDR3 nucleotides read TGTGCCTGGAGTGTAGGATGGGGGGAGACCCAGTACTTC. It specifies CAWSVGWGETQYF.

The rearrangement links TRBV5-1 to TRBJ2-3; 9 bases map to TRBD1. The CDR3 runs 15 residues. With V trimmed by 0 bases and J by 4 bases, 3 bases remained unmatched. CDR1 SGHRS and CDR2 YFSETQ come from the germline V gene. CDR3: CASSLAGQGPDTQYF. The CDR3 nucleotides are TGCGCCAGCAGCTTGGCTGGACAGGGGCCAGATACGCAGTATTTT. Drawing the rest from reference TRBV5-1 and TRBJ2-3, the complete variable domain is KAGVTQTPRYLIKTRGQQVTLSCSPISGHRSVSWYQQTPGQGLQFLFEYFSETQRNKGNFPGRFSGRQFSNSRSEMNVSTLELGDSALYLCASSLAGQGPDTQYFGPGTRLTVL.

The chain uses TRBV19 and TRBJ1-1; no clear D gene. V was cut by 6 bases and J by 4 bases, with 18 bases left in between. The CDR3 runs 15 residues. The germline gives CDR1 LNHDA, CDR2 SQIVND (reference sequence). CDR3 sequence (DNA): TGTGCCAGTAGGTTCCTTGGGCGCCTCGGCACTGAAGCTTTCTTT. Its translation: CASRFLGRLGTEAFF.

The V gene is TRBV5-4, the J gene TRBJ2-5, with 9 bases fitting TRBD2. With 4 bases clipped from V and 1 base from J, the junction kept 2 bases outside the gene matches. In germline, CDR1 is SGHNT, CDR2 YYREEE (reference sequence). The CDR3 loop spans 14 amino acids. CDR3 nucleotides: TGTGCCAGCAGCGCGGGGGGGTTCCAAGAGACCCAGTACTTC. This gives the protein CASSAGGFQETQYF.

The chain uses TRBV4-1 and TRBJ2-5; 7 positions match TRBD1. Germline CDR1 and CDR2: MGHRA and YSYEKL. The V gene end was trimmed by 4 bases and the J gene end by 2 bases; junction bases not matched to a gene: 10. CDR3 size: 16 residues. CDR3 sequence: CASSPGETGLQETQYF. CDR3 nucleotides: TGCGCCAGCAGCCCAGGGGAGACAGGGCTACAAGAGACCCAGTACTTC.

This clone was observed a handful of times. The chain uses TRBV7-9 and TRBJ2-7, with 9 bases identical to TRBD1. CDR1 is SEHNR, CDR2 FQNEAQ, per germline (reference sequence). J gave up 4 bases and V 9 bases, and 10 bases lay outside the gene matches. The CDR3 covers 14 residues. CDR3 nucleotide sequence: TGTGCCAGTCGCAGGGGACAGGGTGAATACGAGCAGTACTTC. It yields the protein CASRRGQGEYEQYF. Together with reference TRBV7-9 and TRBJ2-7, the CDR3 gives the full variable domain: DTGVSQNPRHKITKRGQNVTFRCDPISEHNRLYWYRQTLGQGPEFLTYFQNEAQLEKSRLLSDRFSAERPKGSFSTLEIQRTEQGDSAMYLCASRRGQGEYEQYFGPGTRLTVT.

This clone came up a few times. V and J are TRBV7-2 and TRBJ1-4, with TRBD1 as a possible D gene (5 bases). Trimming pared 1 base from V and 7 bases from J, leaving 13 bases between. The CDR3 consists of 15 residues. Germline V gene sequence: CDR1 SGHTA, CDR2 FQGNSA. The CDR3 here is CASSLVTRVGEKLFF. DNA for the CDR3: TGTGCCAGCAGCTTAGTAACCAGGGTGGGTGAAAAACTGTTTTTT.